This T cell receptor beta chain was identified in a study of long-term antiretroviral therapy in people with HIV. V dropped 6 bases and J dropped 4; count of bases not matched to a gene: 5. CDR1 SQVTM and CDR2 ANQGSEA come from the germline V gene. The CDR3 is 13 amino acids. Survey-level immunoSEQ v3.0 assays were run. TCRdb's copy holds only in-frame clones and misses some; the assay was immunoSEQ multiplex PCR. This sample has 20,000 to 25,000 clones, with about 80% found just once. General observations from the study: Despite increasing after ART, diversity remained lower than that of transplant donor controls.

Every donor contributed at least one pre-ART and at least two post-ART PBMC samples. Cryopreserved PBMC samples of roughly 1-10 million cells were used for DNA extraction. With regard to this clone: Its antigen remains unidentified.

The TCR originated in a woman between 35 and 50 years old with HIV. This specimen was unsorted PBMCs, taken 1.1 years before starting antiretroviral therapy. J is TRBJ1-2 and V is TRBV29-1; 10 positions match TRBD1. CDR3 sequence (DNA): TGCAGCGTGGGGACAGGGGTCGTCTATGGCTACACCTTC. Amino acid sequence: CSVGTGVVYGYTF. The whole variable domain, filled in from reference TRBV29-1 and TRBJ1-2, reads SAVISQKPSRDICQRGTSLTIQCQVDSQVTMMFWYRQQPGQSLTLIATANQGSEATYESGFVIDKFPISRPNLTFSTLTVSNMSPEDSSIYLCSVGTGVVYGYTFGSGTRLTVV.